This entry is about one T cell receptor beta chain. The data were obtained in a study of blood T cell repertoires in COVID-19. Some clones are missing from TCRdb's copy, which holds only in-frame ones; the method was immunoSEQ multiplex PCR. The table includes roughly 120,000 clones, around 88% detected once. Germline-derived CDR1 and CDR2 are ENHRY and SYGVKD. The CDR3 totals 15 residues. V lost 3 bases, J lost 2 bases, and 2 bases stayed unmatched. This TCR was sampled from a human donor in a cohort sampled during active COVID-19. Material: peripheral blood. V and J are TRBV10-3 and TRBJ2-1; 9 bases agree with TRBD2. CDR3 in amino acids: CAISEQREAYNEQFF. Written as DNA, the CDR3 is TGTGCCATCAGTGAACAGCGGGAGGCCTACAATGAGCAGTTCTTC.